This T cell receptor (beta chain) was observed in a study of blood T cell repertoires in COVID-19. Across the study: The United States, Italy and Spain supplied acute and convalescent COVID-19 samples. T cells, B-cell-depleted T cells, or PBMCs supplied cDNA or gDNA.

As handled by the study authors: For nucleated cells, counts were estimated from reference gene primer amplification. The table came from immunoSEQ multiplex PCR; TCRdb's copy has only in-frame clones and leaves some out. The DNA was the basis for D and trimming; V, J and clone size are from that table. The data hold 20,000 to 25,000 clones, with roughly 80% observed a single time. The origin of this receptor is a middle-aged man with acute or convalescent COVID-19. Specimen: peripheral blood.

The DNA for the CDR3 is TGTGCCAGCACCTGGGGGGGGCAAGGGGAGCTGTTTTTT. This encodes CASTWGGQGELFF. The genes are TRBV3-1 (or the pseudogene TRBV3-2) and TRBJ2-2; tentative D call: TRBD2 (7 bases). The germline V and J ends were trimmed by 7 bases and 8 bases, with 14 bases remaining between them. Germline V gives CDR1 LGHDT, CDR2 YNNKEL (reference sequence). The CDR3 contains 13 residues.